This TCR beta chain was identified during a study of T cells in Graves' hyperthyroidism and ophthalmopathy. TCR beta CDR3 regions were amplified from RNA. The primer set for the first-round RT-PCR of the TCR CDR3 was HTBI. Using its own MiXCR run on the multiplex PCR reads, TCRdb lists one record per CDR3 protein. The sample lists 300,000 to 450,000 distinct CDR3 sequences, 15% to 20% occurring once. V gave up 1 base and J gave up 15 bases, with 10 bases separating them. CDR1 is SGHAT and CDR2 is FQNNGV in the germline V gene. There are 11 residues in the CDR3. Sequencing was done on a sample of blood. The chain carries TRBV11-2 and TRBJ2-1; D not certain. The origin of this receptor is a woman aged 25-40 years with Graves' hyperthyroidism that later progressed to Graves' ophthalmopathy. The CDR3 region is CASSLVGSPFF. The CDR3 DNA is TGTGCCAGCAGCTTAGTTGGGTCCCCGTTCTTC.